The next 21 T cell receptor beta chains were all read from a single sample in a study of T cells in localized non-small cell lung cancer. The assay was immunoSEQ multiplex PCR, and TCRdb's table has in-frame clones only and misses some. The repertoire consists of roughly 70,000 clones, with 85% to 90% occurring once and the leading ten covering roughly a fifth. Sample: peripheral blood, taken before any cancer treatment. The receptors here all came from a male donor older than 55 with stage III squamous cell lung carcinoma.

V usage is TRBV28 and J usage is TRBJ2-7; D remains unclear. Deletions cut 4 bases from V and 7 bases from J, with 8 bases between. CDR3 length: 11 amino acids. Germline CDR1 MDHEN, CDR2 SYDVKM. DNA of the CDR3: TGTGCCAGCAGTTCGACCTCAGAGCAGTACGTC. Amino acid sequence: CASSSTSEQYV.

The rearrangement uses TRBV19 and TRBJ1-1; 8 bases map to TRBD1. The CDR3 has 13 amino acids. With V trimmed by 4 bases and J by 8 bases, 6 bases remained unmatched. CDR1 and CDR2 (germline): LNHDA, SQIVND (reference sequence). The CDR3 loop is CASSTGQGGEAFF. For the CDR3, the DNA is TGTGCCAGTAGTACCGGACAGGGCGGGGAAGCTTTCTTT.

This chain joins TRBV5-6 and TRBJ1-2; 10 bases match TRBD1. The CDR3 covers 17 residues. The junction had 9 bases not matched to a gene; V was cut back by 2 bases and J by 2 bases. Germline CDR1 SGHDT, CDR2 YYEEEE. CDR3 protein: CASSFRLTGGYNYGYTF. The CDR3 bases are TGTGCCAGCAGCTTCCGTCTGACAGGGGGCTACAACTATGGCTACACCTTC.

The chain is built from TRBV6-1 and TRBJ2-5; the D is unclear. This CDR3 region has 14 residues. Per the germline V gene, CDR1 is MNHNS and CDR2 is SASEGT. V was shortened by 8 bases and J by 6 bases, with 19 bases between the two germline ends. CDR3 nucleotide sequence: TGTGCCAGCGGGCAGGCTTATGACGGGCAGACCCAGTACTTC. It codes for CASGQAYDGQTQYF.

The chain carries TRBV5-4 and TRBJ1-1, with TRBD1 as a possible D gene (6 bases). Germline V gene data show CDR1 as SGHNT and CDR2 as YYREEE (reference sequence). The CDR3 runs 15 residues. V lost 4 bases and J lost 1, with 14 bases in between. CDR3: CASSKPGQSNTEAFF. The CDR3 DNA is TGTGCCAGCAGCAAACCGGGACAATCGAACACTGAAGCTTTCTTT.

This chain connects TRBV10-2 to TRBJ1-5, with D unresolved. Germline values: CDR1 WSHSY, CDR2 SAAADI. This CDR3 region has 15 residues. Trimming stripped 2 bases from V and 2 bases from J, with 10 bases between. DNA of the CDR3: TGCGCCAGCAGTGAGAAGCAGGCTCGCAATCAGCCCCAGCATTTT. This encodes CASSEKQARNQPQHF.

The chain recombines TRBV2 with TRBJ1-2; perhaps TRBD1 as D (5 bases). V lost 2 bases, J lost 8 bases, and 18 bases lay in between. CDR3 length: 15 amino acids. The V gene's germline CDR1 is SNHLY and CDR2 FYNNEI. As DNA, the CDR3 is TGTGCCAGCAGTGAAAGTCTCAAAGGGGTAGGGGGCTACACCTTC. This codes for CASSESLKGVGGYTF.

This clone has just a few counts. The V and J genes are TRBV5-4 and TRBJ2-5, with 7 positions matching TRBD2. CDR3 size: 16 residues. V lost 4 bases to trimming and J lost 3 bases; unmatched junction nucleotides: 12. Germline V gene sequence: CDR1 SGHNT, CDR2 YYREEE (reference sequence). The CDR3: CASSPVGLAAKETQYF. DNA for the CDR3: TGTGCCAGCAGCCCTGTCGGTCTAGCGGCTAAAGAGACCCAGTACTTC.

The genes are TRBV7-3 and TRBJ2-7, with 8 bases lining up with TRBD1. Per germline, CDR1 SGHTA and CDR2 FQGTGA. V trimming: 3 bases; J trimming: 6 bases; junction bases outside the gene matches: 4. The CDR3 sequence is 13 residues long. CDR3 DNA: TGTGCCAGCAGCTTTGACAGGGGTGGCGAGCAGTACTTC. Amino acids: CASSFDRGGEQYF.

The chain links TRBV5-1 to TRBJ2-3, with 8 positions matching TRBD2. The ends lost 3 bases at V and 5 bases at J; junction bases unmatched: 8. This CDR3 spans 15 amino acids. Germline assignment: CDR1 SGHRS and CDR2 YFSETQ. The CDR3 sequence: CASSSSGGRVDTQYF. The CDR3 DNA sequence: TGCGCCAGCAGCTCCAGCGGGGGCCGGGTAGATACGCAGTATTTT.

V is TRBV11-1 and J is TRBJ2-1, with 11 bases matching TRBD2. Losses at the gene ends were 2 bases for V and 10 bases for J; bases not matched to a gene: 1. This CDR3 is built from 13 residues. Germline CDR1 and CDR2: SGHAT and FQDESV (reference sequence). The CDR3 loop reads CASSLLAGGEQFF. CDR3 in DNA: TGTGCCAGCAGCTTACTAGCGGGGGGCGAGCAGTTCTTC.

This clone was recorded only once. V and J are TRBV5-5 and TRBJ2-7, with a tentative D call TRBD2 (5 bases). Germline V gives CDR1 SGHKS, CDR2 YYEKEE (reference sequence). V was trimmed by 0 bases and J by 4 bases, leaving 11 bases between them. This CDR3 contains 14 residues. CDR3 sequence reads: CASSLAGWQYEQYF. In DNA, the CDR3 is TGTGCCAGCAGCTTGGCGGGGTGGCAGTACGAGCAGTACTTC. Full variable domain (outside the CDR3, taken from reference TRBV5-5 and TRBJ2-7): DAGVTQSPTHLIKTRGQQVTLRCSPISGHKSVSWYQQVLGQGPQFIFQYYEKEERGRGNFPDRFSARQFPNYSSELNVNALLLGDSALYLCASSLAGWQYEQYFGPGTRLTVT.

The chain uses TRBV4-2 and TRBJ2-3; 8 nucleotides agree with TRBD2. Germline assignment: CDR1 LGHNA and CDR2 YNFKEQ. J was trimmed by 6 bases and V by 0 bases; bases with no gene match: 11. The CDR3 is 17 residues long. This CDR3 reads CASSQDVGGGPRDTQYF. CDR3 in DNA: TGTGCCAGCAGCCAAGATGTTGGCGGGGGGCCCCGGGATACGCAGTATTTT.

The DNA of the CDR3 is TGTGCCAGCAGCCCCGGAGGGAGGCAGCTGAACACTGAAGCTTTCTTT. Translating gives CASSPGGRQLNTEAFF. The chain carries TRBV11-2 and TRBJ1-1; D is unclear. V dropped 5 bases and J dropped 0 bases, with 16 bases sitting between them. Germline V gives CDR1 SGHAT, CDR2 FQNNGV. The CDR3 length is 16 residues.

The genes are TRBV4-1 and TRBJ1-4, with D maybe TRBD1 (5 bases). Germline V CDR1 and CDR2: MGHRA, YSYEKL. V lost 4 bases to trimming and J lost 8 bases, with 8 bases between them. There are 12 residues in the CDR3. CDR3 bases: TGCGCCAGCAGCCTGGGACGGGAAAAACTGTTTTTT. This gives the protein CASSLGREKLFF.

In this sample, this clone turned up once. The rearrangement joins TRBV7-9 to TRBJ1-2; D unresolved. Per germline, CDR1 SEHNR and CDR2 FQNEAQ (reference sequence). CDR3 length: 15 residues. V was pared by 8 bases and J by 0 bases, with 16 bases between. CDR3 sequence reads: CASGVAGRPNYGYTF. The CDR3, as DNA: TGTGCCAGCGGCGTAGCGGGCAGACCTAACTATGGCTACACCTTC.

This clone has only one observation. The J gene is TRBJ1-5, the V gene TRBV5-1; 7 nucleotides align to TRBD1. The CDR3 contains 15 residues. Germline V gene data show CDR1 as SGHRS and CDR2 as YFSETQ. Trimming removed 0 bases from V and 6 bases from J; junction bases left unmatched: 6. The CDR3 sequence is CASSLAAGGAQPQHF. The CDR3 DNA reads TGCGCCAGCAGCTTGGCCGCAGGGGGGGCTCAGCCCCAGCATTTT.

The chain links TRBV28 to TRBJ1-5; weak D call: TRBD1 (5 bases). The ends were cut back, 5 bases at V and 3 bases at J, with 14 bases in the middle. Germline V gene data show CDR1 as MDHEN and CDR2 as SYDVKM. The CDR3 sequence is 15 residues long. Here the CDR3 reads CASSPAQGVNQPQHF. The CDR3 region has the DNA TGTGCCAGCAGTCCCGCGCAAGGGGTCAATCAGCCCCAGCATTTT. The whole variable domain, remainder taken from reference TRBV28 and TRBJ1-5, is DVKVTQSSRYLVKRTGEKVFLECVQDMDHENMFWYRQDPGLGLRLIYFSYDVKMKEKGDIPEGYSVSREKKERFSLILESASTNQTSMYLCASSPAQGVNQPQHFGDGTRLSIL.

This clone turned up a few times. The chain is built from TRBV19 and TRBJ2-2, with 7 bases that match TRBD1. Trimming removed 6 bases from V and 3 bases from J; junction bases left unmatched: 4. The CDR3 covers 14 residues. Germline CDR1 and CDR2: LNHDA and SQIVND (reference sequence). CDR3 sequence reads: CASRRTGDTGELFF. CDR3 bases: TGTGCCAGTAGGAGGACAGGTGACACCGGGGAGCTGTTTTTT.

The V gene is TRBV5-1, the J gene TRBJ2-1; TRBD2 aligns across 9 bases. This CDR3 is built from 14 residues. Losses at the gene ends were 7 bases for V and 7 bases for J; bases not matched to a gene: 9. From germline, CDR1 is SGHRS and CDR2 YFSETQ. CDR3 sequence reads: CASFLGTSMNEQFF. The CDR3 region has the DNA TGCGCCAGCTTCCTAGGGACTAGCATGAATGAGCAGTTCTTC.

For the CDR3, the DNA is TGCGCCAGCAGCCAAGAACTGACTAACACCGGGGAGCTGTTTTTT. Translated, it gives CASSQELTNTGELFF. The chain employs TRBV4-3 and TRBJ2-2; D unresolved. Germline CDR1 and CDR2: LGHNA and YSLEER. V was cut by 0 bases and J by 2 bases, with 7 bases left in between. The CDR3 is 15 amino acids.